This TCR beta chain was documented in a study of cytomegalovirus exposure and HLA in healthy donors. Findings of the study overall: CMV serostatus alone was available as immune exposure information. The authors later found most CMV-associated TCR beta chains appeared HLA-restricted. Per a later analysis, roughly 17,000 TCR beta sequences showed association with HLA alleles at 0.05 false discovery rate. One later analysis reportedly identified an Asian-associated ancestry cluster that showed fewer N-insertions than the roughly 700-donor mean.

As for this clone: What it binds is not known.

Primers: 60 Vbeta forward and 13 Jbeta reverse. TCRdb keeps only in-frame clones here, not all; method: immunoSEQ multiplex PCR. The sample gives some 130,000 clones, about 80% of which show up once; around 2% is in the top ten. V shed 6 bases, J shed 11 bases, and the junction held 5 bases outside the gene matches. This CDR3 has 11 residues. Germline-derived CDR1 and CDR2 are MNHNS and SASEGT. The sequenced material came from PBMCs. The chain uses TRBV6-1 and TRBJ1-1; TRBD1 matches at 8 bases. This TCR derives from a man younger than 45 in good health and CMV-seronegative. DNA for the CDR3: TGTGCCAGCAGAGGGACAGGTGGGGCTTTCTTT. This translates into CASRGTGGAFF.